The 32 T cell receptor beta chains presented below share a single source sample, sequenced in a study of identical twins. TCRdb re-derived calls from the 5' RACE reads in MiXCR, one entry per CDR3 protein. The sample shows some 560,000 distinct CDR3 sequences, nearly 10% of them seen only once. These records were also assigned to another study, of yellow fever vaccine responses in identical twins.

The source material was PBMCs. These TCRs come from a woman aged 18-29 years in good health.

This clonotype was seen repeatedly, ten times or more. This chain uses TRBV25-1 with TRBJ1-4; D perhaps matches TRBD1 (5 bases). Trimming cost V 6 bases and J 6 bases, with 17 bases left between them. Germline CDR1 MGHDK, CDR2 SYGVNS. CDR3 size: 15 residues. Here the CDR3 reads CASSPGPAGDEKLFF. In nucleotides, the CDR3 is TGTGCCAGCAGCCCGGGTCCCGCGGGGGATGAAAAACTGTTTTTT.

The chain employs TRBV15 and TRBJ2-1; TRBD2 matches at 9 bases. V was pared by 1 base and J by 9 bases, with 10 bases of the junction left unmatched. CDR1 and CDR2 (germline): LNHNV, YYDKDF (reference sequence). The CDR3 has 16 amino acids. CDR3: CATSRALGTSIFEQFF. CDR3 nucleotides: TGTGCCACCAGCAGAGCCCTGGGGACTAGCATTTTTGAGCAGTTCTTC.

The chain joins TRBV12-3 or TRBV12-4 to TRBJ1-2; D is ambiguous. The CDR3 runs 12 residues. V was cut by 4 bases and J by 4 bases, with 7 bases left in between. DNA of the CDR3: TGTGCCAGCAGTTATGGGAGCTATGGCTACACCTTC. Translated: CASSYGSYGYTF.

This clonotype was seen ten or more times. This rearrangement joins TRBV7-9 to TRBJ1-1, with 8 bases that match TRBD1. V trimming: 5 bases; J trimming: 5 bases; junction bases outside the gene matches: 1. Germline values: CDR1 SEHNR, CDR2 FQNEAQ (reference sequence). The CDR3 is 12 amino acids. CDR3 DNA sequence: TGTGCCAGCAGCGGACAGGGAACTGAAGCTTTCTTT. It translates to CASSGQGTEAFF.

The chain has TRBV24-1 and TRBJ2-3; TRBD1 aligns across 9 bases. Germline CDR1 is KGHDR and CDR2 is SFDVKD. Trimming at V came to 7 bases and at J to 9 bases, leaving 7 bases not matched to a gene. This CDR3 spans 13 amino acids. This CDR3 reads CATSMTGGMTQYF. CDR3 DNA sequence: TGTGCCACCAGCATGACAGGGGGGATGACGCAGTATTTT.

This clonotype was counted only a few times. CDR3 protein: CASRNELGVNTDTQYF. Written as DNA, the CDR3 is TGTGCCAGCAGAAACGAGCTCGGGGTCAACACAGATACGCAGTATTTT. This sequence joins TRBV2 and TRBJ2-3, with a weak D call TRBD2 (5 bases). Germline CDR1 and CDR2: SNHLY and FYNNEI. CDR3 length: 16 amino acids. The V end was cut by 6 bases, the J end by 2 bases, with 18 bases between.

The rearrangement joins TRBV7-2 to TRBJ2-5, with 9 bases matching TRBD1. The CDR3 sequence is 14 residues long. The J segment lost 3 bases and the V segment lost 6 bases, leaving 5 bases of the junction unmatched. Per germline, CDR1 SGHTA and CDR2 FQGNSA. The CDR3 reads CASRSRQGEETQYF. In nucleotides, the CDR3 is TGTGCCAGCAGATCCCGACAGGGGGAAGAGACCCAGTACTTC.

Only a few counts were recorded for this clonotype. The chain couples TRBV27 to TRBJ2-1, with 9 bases identical to TRBD2. V dropped 7 bases and J dropped 5; count of bases not matched to a gene: 12. Germline loops: CDR1 MNHEY, CDR2 SMNVEV (reference sequence). This CDR3 is built from 16 residues. This CDR3 reads CASTSPSGGRNNEQFF. CDR3 coding DNA: TGTGCCAGCACTTCCCCGAGCGGGGGGCGTAACAATGAGCAGTTCTTC.

This clonotype has at least ten counts. The V and J genes are TRBV4-3 and TRBJ2-1; TRBD2 matches at 12 bases. Trimming took 1 base from V and 7 from J; bases not matched to a gene: 2. Germline CDR1 and CDR2: LGHNA and YSLEER. This CDR3 is 15 amino acids long. The CDR3 sequence is CASSQGTSGRNEQFF. The CDR3 coding sequence is TGCGCCAGCAGCCAAGGCACTAGCGGGAGGAATGAGCAGTTCTTC.

The chain joins TRBV11-2 to TRBJ2-1; 7 bases map to TRBD2. This CDR3 spans 17 amino acids. V lost 3 bases, J lost 7 bases, and 15 bases stayed unmatched. The germline gives CDR1 SGHAT, CDR2 FQNNGV. The chain's CDR3 is CASSFMARGVRVNEQFF. CDR3 in DNA: TGTGCCAGCAGCTTTATGGCCCGGGGGGTAAGGGTGAATGAGCAGTTCTTC.

V and J are TRBV6-6 and TRBJ2-4; possibly TRBD2 for D (5 bases). Germline V gives CDR1 MNHNY, CDR2 SVGAGI (reference sequence). The length of the CDR3 is 13 residues. V lost 5 bases and J lost 8, with 13 bases in between. DNA of the CDR3: TGTGCCAGCAGTATAAGGGAGTCGGACATTCAGTACTTC. Translating it yields CASSIRESDIQYF.

This clonotype was observed a few times. The chain joins TRBV7-6 to TRBJ2-3; 8 bases map to TRBD1. This CDR3 comprises 15 residues. Germline V lookup: CDR1 SGHVS, CDR2 FNYEAQ. The V segment lost 5 bases and the J segment 6 bases; nucleotides outside the gene matches: 10. This chain's CDR3 is CASSLDRGPSDTQYF. CDR3 DNA sequence: TGTGCCAGCAGCCTAGACAGGGGTCCTTCGGATACGCAGTATTTT.

The chain combines TRBV5-1 with TRBJ2-7, with D maybe TRBD1 (6 bases). The germline V gene has CDR1 SGHRS and CDR2 YFSETQ. This CDR3 is built from 16 residues. Trimming took off 2 bases at V and 3 bases at J, with 18 bases between the two ends. This CDR3 reads CASSFPQGGLGYEQYF. CDR3 in DNA: TGCGCCAGCAGCTTCCCACAGGGCGGTTTGGGCTACGAGCAGTACTTC.

The V gene is TRBV28, the J gene TRBJ2-1; 10 bases map to TRBD1. V was clipped by 3 bases and J by 5 bases; unmatched bases: 4. Germline V gives CDR1 MDHEN, CDR2 SYDVKM. The CDR3 runs 15 residues. The CDR3 loop is CASSFIGTGDNEQFF. For the CDR3, the DNA is TGTGCCAGCAGTTTCATCGGGACAGGGGACAATGAGCAGTTCTTC.

This chain connects TRBV7-9 to TRBJ1-1; weak D call: TRBD1 (5 bases). The CDR3 length is 14 residues. CDR1 SEHNR and CDR2 FQNEAQ come from the germline V gene (reference sequence). V dropped 5 bases and J dropped 5 bases, with 15 bases sitting between them. The CDR3 sequence: CASSHLGGGTEAFF. In DNA form, the CDR3 reads TGTGCCAGCAGCCACCTCGGGGGTGGAACTGAAGCTTTCTTT. Looking up the rest from reference TRBV7-9 and TRBJ1-1 gives the full variable domain: DTGVSQNPRHKITKRGQNVTFRCDPISEHNRLYWYRQTLGQGPEFLTYFQNEAQLEKSRLLSDRFSAERPKGSFSTLEIQRTEQGDSAMYLCASSHLGGGTEAFFGQGTRLTVV.

The table lists this clonotype with many counts. The gene calls are TRBV20-1 and TRBJ1-2, with D possibly TRBD1 on 6 matching bases. The ends were cut back, 6 bases at V and 5 bases at J, with 10 bases in the middle. Per germline, CDR1 DFQATT and CDR2 SNEGSKA (reference sequence). This CDR3 region has 11 residues. CDR3: CSAGGVYGYTF. As DNA, the CDR3 is TGCAGTGCAGGGGGGGTTTATGGCTACACCTTC.

Ten or more counts support this clonotype. The chain has TRBV29-1 and TRBJ2-2; 8 bases agree with TRBD2. V lost 4 bases and J lost 2; bases outside the gene matches: 3. Germline-derived CDR1 and CDR2 are SQVTM and ANQGSEA. The CDR3 spans 14 residues. The CDR3 here is CSVATSGNTGELFF. CDR3 in DNA: TGCAGCGTTGCAACTAGCGGTAACACCGGGGAGCTGTTTTTT.

As regards this clonotype: The germline gene is not matched at one end of the junction; a read error may be the cause. The gene calls are TRBV7-2 and TRBJ2-4; 10 bases fit TRBD2. Germline assignment: CDR1 SGHTA and CDR2 FQGNSA. The CDR3 has 14 amino acids. DNA of the CDR3: TGTGCCAGCAGCCTAGCGGGAGTGGTAAACATTCAGTACTTC. This gives the protein CASSLAGVVNIQYF. The complete variable domain, with remaining parts taken from reference TRBV7-2 and TRBJ2-4, reads GAGVSQSPSNKVTEKGKDVELRCDPISGHTALYWYRQSLGQGLEFLIYFQGNSAPDKSGLPSDRFSAERTGGSVSTLTIQRTQQEDSAVYLCASSLAGVVNIQYFGAGTRLSVL.

This clonotype was picked up a small number of times. The chain has TRBV20-1 and TRBJ2-7; the match to TRBD2 covers 11 bases. V was pared by 0 bases and J by 3 bases, with 10 bases of the junction left unmatched. The CDR3 consists of 17 residues. Germline CDR1 reads DFQATT; CDR2 reads SNEGSKA (reference sequence). The CDR3 protein is CSARDLRGTSGSYEQYF. CDR3 DNA: TGCAGTGCTAGAGATCTAAGGGGTACTAGCGGGAGCTACGAGCAGTACTTC.

The CDR3 sequence: CASSLGPWVNEQFF. In DNA, the CDR3 is TGTGCCAGCAGCTTGGGTCCGTGGGTGAATGAGCAGTTCTTC. This rearrangement joins TRBV11-1 to TRBJ2-1; no definite D call. The CDR3 spans 14 residues. The germline V gene encodes CDR1 SGHAT and CDR2 FQDESV (reference sequence). The germline V and J ends were trimmed by 3 bases and 7 bases, with 13 bases remaining between them.

This clonotype showed up many times. V gene TRBV24-1 combines with J gene TRBJ2-2; D gene unclear. V lost 3 bases and J 3 bases, leaving 7 bases between the germline ends. Looked up from germline, CDR1 is KGHDR and CDR2 is SFDVKD. This CDR3 is 14 amino acids long. The CDR3 here is CATSDQGYTGELFF. The CDR3 DNA follows: TGTGCCACCAGTGATCAAGGATACACCGGGGAGCTGTTTTTT.

The CDR3 DNA sequence: TGTGCCAGCAGCCAACGGGACAGGGGGCCTGAAGCTTTCTTT. It yields the protein CASSQRDRGPEAFF. The chain employs TRBV3-1 and TRBJ1-1; 12 bases agree with TRBD1. Trimming at V came to 2 bases and at J to 6 bases, leaving 1 base not matched to a gene. CDR1 LGHDT and CDR2 YNNKEL come from the germline V gene (reference sequence). This CDR3 has 14 amino acids.

This clonotype came up many times. The chain couples TRBV20-1 to TRBJ2-1; 8 nucleotides agree with TRBD2. Germline V CDR1 and CDR2: DFQATT, SNEGSKA (reference sequence). With V trimmed by 2 bases and J by 2 bases, 5 bases remained unmatched. CDR3 length: 15 amino acids. The DNA of the CDR3 is TGCAGTGCTAGACCTCTAGCGGGTACCTACAATGAGCAGTTCTTC. It yields the protein CSARPLAGTYNEQFF.

The chain recombines TRBV20-1 with TRBJ2-3; TRBD2 might be the D (5 bases). The V gene's germline CDR1 is DFQATT and CDR2 SNEGSKA (reference sequence). V shed 3 bases and J shed 2 bases, with 9 bases lying between them. The CDR3 sequence is 13 residues long. The CDR3 reads CSASPGNTDTQYF. The CDR3 DNA reads TGCAGTGCTAGCCCGGGAAACACAGATACGCAGTATTTT.

This clonotype was counted ten times or more. The CDR3 sequence is CSGTDRASSYNEQFF. CDR3 sequence (DNA): TGCAGCGGGACGGACCGGGCCTCCTCCTACAATGAGCAGTTCTTC. The chain uses TRBV29-1 and TRBJ2-1; D is unresolved. V dropped 7 bases and J dropped 0 bases, with 16 bases sitting between them. The CDR3 extends over 15 amino acids. CDR1 and CDR2 from the germline V gene are SQVTM and ANQGSEA.

A few counts support this clonotype. The chain recombines TRBV7-6 with TRBJ1-2; 9 bases align to TRBD1. J was trimmed by 6 bases and V by 5 bases; bases with no gene match: 7. From germline, CDR1 is SGHVS and CDR2 FNYEAQ. CDR3 length: 14 residues. CDR3 protein: CASSNRDREDGYTF. DNA of the CDR3: TGTGCCAGCAGCAACCGGGACAGGGAAGATGGCTACACCTTC.

The chain uses TRBV6-2 or TRBV6-3 and TRBJ2-3; D may match TRBD1 or TRBD2 (5 bases each). Germline V lookup: CDR1 MNHEY, CDR2 SVGEGT. V dropped 2 bases and J dropped 2 bases, with 26 bases sitting between them. The CDR3 is made up of 20 amino acids. The CDR3 here is CASSYPQPQGQGVNTDTQYF. In nucleotides, the CDR3 is TGTGCCAGCAGTTACCCACAGCCTCAGGGCCAGGGAGTCAACACAGATACGCAGTATTTT.

At least ten counts were recorded for this clonotype. V gene TRBV13 combines with J gene TRBJ2-1; D is possibly TRBD1 (5 bases). The CDR3 has 15 residues. V gave up 0 bases and J gave up 5 bases, with 11 bases separating them. Looked up from germline, CDR1 is PRHDT and CDR2 is FYEKMQ (reference sequence). CDR3 sequence reads: CASSLGLQGNNEQFF. CDR3 bases: TGTGCCAGCAGCTTAGGACTCCAGGGAAACAATGAGCAGTTCTTC.

This clonotype was observed a few times. V and J are TRBV28 and TRBJ2-7; no clear D. Germline CDR1 reads MDHEN; CDR2 reads SYDVKM. The V gene lost 10 bases and the J gene lost 4 bases, with 11 bases spanning the gap. CDR3 length: 11 amino acids. This chain's CDR3 is CATAPRYEQYF. The DNA of the CDR3 is TGTGCCACTGCGCCGAGGTACGAGCAGTACTTC.

This clonotype was counted only a few times. The chain uses TRBV6-2 or TRBV6-3 and TRBJ2-6; D possibly corresponds to TRBD1 (5 bases). Germline lookup yields CDR1 MNHEY and CDR2 SVGEGT. V was pared by 6 bases and J by 2 bases, with 8 bases between. The CDR3 runs to 14 residues. The CDR3 DNA reads TGTGCCAGCAGGTCGACAGCTGGGGCCAACGTCCTGACTTTC. It codes for CASRSTAGANVLTF.

This clonotype was detected only a few times. The chain is built from TRBV5-5 and TRBJ2-7, with 7 bases matching TRBD1. Germline V CDR1 and CDR2: SGHKS, YYEKEE (reference sequence). The CDR3 runs 17 residues. Losses at the gene ends were 0 bases for V and 4 bases for J; bases not matched to a gene: 13. The CDR3 region has the DNA TGTGCCAGCAGCTTGGCTGAGGCCAGGGGGAGAATTTACGAGCAGTACTTC. Encoded protein: CASSLAEARGRIYEQYF.

This rearrangement joins TRBV20-1 to TRBJ2-1; D is undetermined. CDR1 and CDR2 (germline): DFQATT, SNEGSKA (reference sequence). The CDR3 contains 15 residues. V was trimmed by 5 bases and J by 3 bases, leaving 17 bases between them. The chain's CDR3 is CSASLRTGRYNEQFF. The CDR3, as DNA: TGCAGTGCTTCCCTGCGAACCGGTCGCTACAATGAGCAGTTCTTC.